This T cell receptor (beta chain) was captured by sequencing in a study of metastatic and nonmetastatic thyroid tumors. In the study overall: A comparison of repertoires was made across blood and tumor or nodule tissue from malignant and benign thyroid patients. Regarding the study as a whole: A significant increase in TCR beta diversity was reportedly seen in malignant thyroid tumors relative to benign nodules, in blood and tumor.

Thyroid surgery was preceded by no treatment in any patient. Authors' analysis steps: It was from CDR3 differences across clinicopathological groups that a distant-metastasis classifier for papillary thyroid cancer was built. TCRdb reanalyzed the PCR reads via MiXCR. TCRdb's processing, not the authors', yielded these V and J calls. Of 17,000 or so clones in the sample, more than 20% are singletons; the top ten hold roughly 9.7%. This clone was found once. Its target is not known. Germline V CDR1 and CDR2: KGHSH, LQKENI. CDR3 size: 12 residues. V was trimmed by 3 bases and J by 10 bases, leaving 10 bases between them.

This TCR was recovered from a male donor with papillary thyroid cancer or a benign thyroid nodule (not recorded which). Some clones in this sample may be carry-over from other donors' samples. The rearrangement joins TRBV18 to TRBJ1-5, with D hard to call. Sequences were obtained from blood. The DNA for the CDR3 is TGTGCCAGCTCACCTGAGTCCGGTCCCCAGCATTTT. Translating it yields CASSPESGPQHF.